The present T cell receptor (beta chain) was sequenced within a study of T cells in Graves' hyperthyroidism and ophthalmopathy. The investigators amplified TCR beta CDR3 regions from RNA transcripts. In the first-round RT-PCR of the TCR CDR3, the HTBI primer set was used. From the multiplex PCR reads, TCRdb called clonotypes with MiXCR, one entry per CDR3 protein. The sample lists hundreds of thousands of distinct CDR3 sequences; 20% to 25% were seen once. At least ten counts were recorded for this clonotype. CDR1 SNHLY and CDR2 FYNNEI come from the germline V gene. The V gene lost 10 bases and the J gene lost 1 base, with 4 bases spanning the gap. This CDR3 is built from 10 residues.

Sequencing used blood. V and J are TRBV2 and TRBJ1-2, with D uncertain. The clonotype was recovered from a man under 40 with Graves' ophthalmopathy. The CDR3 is CATINYGYTF. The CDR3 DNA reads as TGTGCCACCATTAACTATGGCTACACCTTC.